The entry below gives a single T cell receptor (beta chain) sequence along with its context. Its antigen is currently unknown. A multiplex PCR was run with 60 Vbeta primers and 13 Jbeta primers. Libraries were prepared by immunoSEQ multiplex PCR; TCRdb keeps only in-frame clonotypes and omits some of them. Counted here are more than 90,000 clones, 76% occurring once; the ten biggest clones make up 4.1%. This sample is drawn from a study of cytomegalovirus exposure and HLA in healthy donors. Whole-study results and caveats: CMV antigen specificity was confirmed in vitro for a few CMV-associated chains.

Germline CDR1 MDHEN, CDR2 SYDVKM. CDR3 size: 13 residues. J gave up 12 bases and V 4 bases, and 6 bases lay outside the gene matches. The genes are TRBV28 and TRBJ1-6; the match to TRBD1 covers 7 bases. What was sequenced was PBMCs. This TCR came from a man aged 35-49 years in good health and CMV-seronegative. CDR3 amino acids: CASSSGDRKPLHF. In DNA, the CDR3 is TGTGCCAGCAGTTCCGGGGACAGAAAACCCCTCCACTTT.